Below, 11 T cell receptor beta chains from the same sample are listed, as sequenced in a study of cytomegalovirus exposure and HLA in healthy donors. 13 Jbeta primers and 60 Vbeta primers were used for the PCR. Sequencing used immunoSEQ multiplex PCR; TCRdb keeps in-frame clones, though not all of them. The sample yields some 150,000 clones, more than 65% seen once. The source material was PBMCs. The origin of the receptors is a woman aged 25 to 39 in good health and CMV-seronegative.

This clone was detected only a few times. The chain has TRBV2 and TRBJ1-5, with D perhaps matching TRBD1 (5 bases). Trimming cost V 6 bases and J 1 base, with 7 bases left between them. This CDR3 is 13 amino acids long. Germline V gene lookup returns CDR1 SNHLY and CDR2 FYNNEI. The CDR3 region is CASSGGSNQPQHF. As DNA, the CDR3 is TGTGCCAGCAGCGGGGGGAGCAATCAGCCCCAGCATTTT.

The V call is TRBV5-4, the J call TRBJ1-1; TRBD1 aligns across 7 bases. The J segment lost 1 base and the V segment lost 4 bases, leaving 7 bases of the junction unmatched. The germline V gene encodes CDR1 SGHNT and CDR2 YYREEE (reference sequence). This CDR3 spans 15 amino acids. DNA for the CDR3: TGTGCCAGCAGCCCTGAGACAGGGACGAACACTGAAGCTTTCTTT. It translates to CASSPETGTNTEAFF.

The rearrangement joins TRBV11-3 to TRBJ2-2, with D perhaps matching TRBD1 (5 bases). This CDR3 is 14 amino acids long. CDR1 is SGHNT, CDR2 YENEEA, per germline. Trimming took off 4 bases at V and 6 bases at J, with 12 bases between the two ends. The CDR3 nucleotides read TGTGCCAGCAGCTACAGTAGGGGTTCCGGGGAGCTGTTTTTT. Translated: CASSYSRGSGELFF.

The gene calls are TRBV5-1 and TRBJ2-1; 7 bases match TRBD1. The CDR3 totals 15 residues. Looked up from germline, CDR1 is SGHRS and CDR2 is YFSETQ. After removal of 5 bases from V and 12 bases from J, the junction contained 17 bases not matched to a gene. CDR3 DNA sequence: TGCGCCAGCAGAACCGACAGGGACCCAGGGTATGGGCAGTTCTTC. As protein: CASRTDRDPGYGQFF.

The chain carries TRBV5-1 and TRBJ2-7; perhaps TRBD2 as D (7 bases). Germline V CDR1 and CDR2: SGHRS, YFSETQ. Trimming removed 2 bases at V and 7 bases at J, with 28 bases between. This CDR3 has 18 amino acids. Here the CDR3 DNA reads TGCGCCAGCAGCTTAAGGGGGAGCGGGGTTTCTCCGGTGGGGGAGCAGTACTTC. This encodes CASSLRGSGVSPVGEQYF.

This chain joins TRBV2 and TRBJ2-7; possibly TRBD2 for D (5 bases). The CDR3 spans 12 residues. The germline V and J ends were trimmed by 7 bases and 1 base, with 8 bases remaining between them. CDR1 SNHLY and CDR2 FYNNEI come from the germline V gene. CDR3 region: CASIWTSYEQYF. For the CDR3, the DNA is TGTGCCAGCATCTGGACTTCCTACGAGCAGTACTTC.

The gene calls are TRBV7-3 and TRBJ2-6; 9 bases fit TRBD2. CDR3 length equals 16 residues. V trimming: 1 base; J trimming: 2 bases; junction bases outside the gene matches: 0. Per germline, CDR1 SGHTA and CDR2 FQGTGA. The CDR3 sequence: CASSLSGGAGANVLTF. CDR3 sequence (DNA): TGTGCCAGCAGCTTAAGCGGGGGGGCTGGGGCCAACGTCCTGACTTTC.

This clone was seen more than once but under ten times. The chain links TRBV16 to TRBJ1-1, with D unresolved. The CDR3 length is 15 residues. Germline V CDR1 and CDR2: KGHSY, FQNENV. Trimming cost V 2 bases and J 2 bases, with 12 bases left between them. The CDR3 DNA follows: TGTGCCAGCAGCCAACTGGGCAGGCTTAACACTGAAGCTTTCTTT. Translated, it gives CASSQLGRLNTEAFF.

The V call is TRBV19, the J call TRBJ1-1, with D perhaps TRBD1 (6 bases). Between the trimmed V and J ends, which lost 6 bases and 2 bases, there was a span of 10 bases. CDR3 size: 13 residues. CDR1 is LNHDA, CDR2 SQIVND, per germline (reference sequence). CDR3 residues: CASRSGQNTEAFF. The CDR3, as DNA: TGTGCCAGTAGATCGGGACAAAACACTGAAGCTTTCTTT.

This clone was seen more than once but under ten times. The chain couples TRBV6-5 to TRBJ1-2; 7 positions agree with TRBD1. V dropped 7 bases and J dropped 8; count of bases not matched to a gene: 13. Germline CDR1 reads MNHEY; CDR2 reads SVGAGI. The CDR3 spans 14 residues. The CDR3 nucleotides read TGTGCCAGCACCCAAGGGGGCAGGGTGGGGGGCTACACCTTC. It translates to CASTQGGRVGGYTF.

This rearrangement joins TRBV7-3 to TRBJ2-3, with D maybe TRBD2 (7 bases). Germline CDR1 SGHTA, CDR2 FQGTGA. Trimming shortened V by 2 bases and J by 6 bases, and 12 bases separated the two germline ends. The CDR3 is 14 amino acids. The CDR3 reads CASSLRGAVDTQYF. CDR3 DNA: TGTGCCAGCAGCTTACGGGGGGCCGTCGATACGCAGTATTTT.